The entry below describes one T cell receptor beta chain. The data stem from a study of OX40 agonist ivuxolimab in advanced cancers. The CDR3 has 14 amino acids. V gave up 1 base and J gave up 5 bases; unmatched junction bases: 3. The germline CDR1 and CDR2 sequences are SGHTA and FQGNSA. The assay was immunoSEQ multiplex PCR, and TCRdb's table has in-frame clones only and misses some. In the table there are more than 75,000 clones, about 88% of which are singletons. The TCR comes from an adult with an advanced solid tumor such as melanoma, head and neck, liver or kidney cancer. V is TRBV7-2 and J is TRBJ2-5; the match to TRBD1 covers 8 bases. The sequenced sample was CD4+ or CD8+ T cells sorted from blood, obtained in a trial of the OX40 agonist ivuxolimab. The CDR3 DNA reads as TGTGCCAGCAGCTTAGACAGGGGGAGCGAGACCCAGTACTTC. Residues: CASSLDRGSETQYF.